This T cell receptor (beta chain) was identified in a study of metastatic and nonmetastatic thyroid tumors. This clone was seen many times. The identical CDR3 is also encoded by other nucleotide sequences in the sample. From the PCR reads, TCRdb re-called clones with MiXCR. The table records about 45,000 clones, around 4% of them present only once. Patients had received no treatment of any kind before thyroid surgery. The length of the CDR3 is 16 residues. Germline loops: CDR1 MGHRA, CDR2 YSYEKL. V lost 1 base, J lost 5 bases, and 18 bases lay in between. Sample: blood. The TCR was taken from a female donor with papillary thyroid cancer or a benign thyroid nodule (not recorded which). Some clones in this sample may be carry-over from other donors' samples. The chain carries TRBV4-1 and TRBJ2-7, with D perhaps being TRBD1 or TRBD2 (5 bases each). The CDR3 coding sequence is TGCGCCAGCAGCCAAGGGAGTCGAGGGGAAGGGGACGAGCAGTACTTC. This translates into CASSQGSRGEGDEQYF.